Detailed here is one T cell receptor beta chain. Its target is unknown. TCRdb independently ran MiXCR on the reads; one entry per CDR3 protein. The table has around 430,000 distinct CDR3 sequences, 42% seen once. The data derive from a study of T cell repertoires in cytomegalovirus infection. Study background: Newly reported HLA-C-restricted and thoroughly characterized HLA-B-restricted CMV epitopes were employed. Study observations and caveats: Using cumulative public TCR beta family frequency, the authors identified those who carried CMV together with the relevant HLA. What dominated the ex vivo response were HLA-C-restricted CMV-specific TCR beta clonotypes.

The V end lost 1 base, the J end lost 2 bases, and 17 bases lay between the germline ends. The CDR3 length is 17 residues. Per germline, CDR1 LNHDA and CDR2 SQIVND (reference sequence). This clonotype originated in a human donor in good health (CMV status not recorded). Some clones in this sample may be carry-over from other donors' samples. J is TRBJ1-2 and V is TRBV19; D perhaps matches TRBD1 (5 bases). The sequencing here drew on cultured PBMCs, taken from culture after CMV antigen stimulation. DNA for the CDR3: TGTGCCAGTAGTATAGGAGGGCAGGGTCGATTCAACTATGGCTACACCTTC. This codes for CASSIGGQGRFNYGYTF.